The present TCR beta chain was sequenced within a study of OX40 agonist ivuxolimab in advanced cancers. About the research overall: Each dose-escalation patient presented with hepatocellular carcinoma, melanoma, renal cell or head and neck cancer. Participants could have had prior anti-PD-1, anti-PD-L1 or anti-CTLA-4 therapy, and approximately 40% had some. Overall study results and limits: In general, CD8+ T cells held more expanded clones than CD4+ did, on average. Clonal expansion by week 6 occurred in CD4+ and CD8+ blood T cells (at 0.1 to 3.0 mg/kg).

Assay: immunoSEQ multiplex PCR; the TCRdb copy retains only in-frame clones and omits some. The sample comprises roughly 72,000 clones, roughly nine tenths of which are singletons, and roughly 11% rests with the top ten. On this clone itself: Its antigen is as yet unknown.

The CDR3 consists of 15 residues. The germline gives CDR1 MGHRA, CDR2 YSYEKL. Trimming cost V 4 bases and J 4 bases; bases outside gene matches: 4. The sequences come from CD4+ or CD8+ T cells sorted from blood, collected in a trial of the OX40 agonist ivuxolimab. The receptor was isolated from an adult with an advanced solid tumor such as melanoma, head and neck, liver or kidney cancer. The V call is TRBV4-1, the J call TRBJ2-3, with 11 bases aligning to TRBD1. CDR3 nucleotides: TGCGCCAGCAGCCGGACAGGGGGCGAGGCAGATACGCAGTATTTT. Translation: CASSRTGGEADTQYF.